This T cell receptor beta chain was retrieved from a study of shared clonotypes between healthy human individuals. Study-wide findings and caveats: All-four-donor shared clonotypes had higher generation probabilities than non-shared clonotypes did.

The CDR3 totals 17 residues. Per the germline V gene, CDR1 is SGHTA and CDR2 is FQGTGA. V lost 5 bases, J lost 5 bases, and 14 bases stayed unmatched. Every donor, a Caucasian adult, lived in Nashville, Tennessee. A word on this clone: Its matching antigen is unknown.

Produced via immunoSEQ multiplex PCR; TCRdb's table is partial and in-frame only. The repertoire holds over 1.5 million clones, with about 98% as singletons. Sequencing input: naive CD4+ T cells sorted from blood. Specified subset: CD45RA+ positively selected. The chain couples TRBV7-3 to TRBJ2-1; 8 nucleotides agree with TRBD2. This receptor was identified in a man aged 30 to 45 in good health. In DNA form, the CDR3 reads TGTGCCAGCAGCCCCGCCGGGGGGGCGCTTGGGGACAATGAGCAGTTCTTC. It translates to CASSPAGGALGDNEQFF.